This T cell receptor beta chain originates from a study of T-cell reconstitution after alpha-beta-depleted transplantation in children. Findings and caveats of the study: A year had passed since transplant, and T-cell counts and diversity by then came mostly from newly produced T cells.

V lost 1 base to trimming and J lost 3 bases, with 12 bases between them. The CDR3 is 15 residues long. CDR1 is LGHNA and CDR2 is YNFKEQ in the germline V gene. The sample holds a few counts of this clonotype. Its antigen remains unknown. Unique molecular identifiers were incorporated during preparation of the TCRbeta library. TCRdb redid the calling of the PCR reads with MiXCR, one entry per CDR3 protein. The table includes 300,000 to 400,000 distinct CDR3 sequences, around 25% detected once. Sequenced material: PBMCs, mostly from graft donor cells, taken 180 days after TCRalphabeta/CD19-depleted stem cell transplant. The chain joins TRBV4-2 to TRBJ2-5; D gene ambiguous. The source of this sequence is a male patient younger than 18 who had a stem cell transplant for acute lymphoblastic leukemia, so the T cells may come from the graft donor. The CDR3 region has the DNA TGTGCCAGCAGCCAAGGGCTACCGGGTAAAGAGACCCAGTACTTC. It is translated as CASSQGLPGKETQYF.